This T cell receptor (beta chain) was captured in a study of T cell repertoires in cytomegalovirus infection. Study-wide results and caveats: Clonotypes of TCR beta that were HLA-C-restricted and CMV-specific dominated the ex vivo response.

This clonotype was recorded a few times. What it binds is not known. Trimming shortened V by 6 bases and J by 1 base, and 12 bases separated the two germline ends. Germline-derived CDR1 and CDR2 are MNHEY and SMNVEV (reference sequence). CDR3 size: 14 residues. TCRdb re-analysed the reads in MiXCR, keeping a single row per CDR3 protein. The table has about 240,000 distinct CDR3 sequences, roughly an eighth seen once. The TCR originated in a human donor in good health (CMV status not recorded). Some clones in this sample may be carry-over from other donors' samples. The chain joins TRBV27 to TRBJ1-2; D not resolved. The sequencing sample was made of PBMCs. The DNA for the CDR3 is TGTGCCAGCAGCGCAACACGGGTTAACTATGGCTACACCTTC. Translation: CASSATRVNYGYTF.